The next 13 T cell receptor beta chains were all read from a single sample in a study of blood T cells in healthy people across ages. It was with a sample-barcoded 5' primer and a J-beta primer mix that a second PCR of roughly 7 to 11 cycles was run. From the 5' RACE reads, TCRdb called clonotypes with MiXCR, one entry per CDR3 protein. The sample has roughly 800,000 distinct CDR3 sequences; 20% to 25% are singletons. The data were also submitted as part of a second study, on T cells of mothers and their children.

What was sequenced was blood. The receptors stem from a boy under 18 in good health.

The chain couples TRBV5-1 to TRBJ1-4, with D perhaps matching TRBD1 (5 bases). Looked up from germline, CDR1 is SGHRS and CDR2 is YFSETQ. V lost 4 bases and J lost 7, with 14 bases in between. The CDR3 runs to 14 residues. DNA of the CDR3: TGCGCCAGCAGCCGAGAGGGCGGGGGTGAAAAACTGTTTTTT. It specifies CASSREGGGEKLFF. Using reference TRBV5-1 and TRBJ1-4 for the parts outside the CDR3, the full variable domain is KAGVTQTPRYLIKTRGQQVTLSCSPISGHRSVSWYQQTPGQGLQFLFEYFSETQRNKGNFPGRFSGRQFSNSRSEMNVSTLELGDSALYLCASSREGGGEKLFFGSGTQLSVL.

This clonotype was seen many times. The chain recombines TRBV20-1 with TRBJ2-3; perhaps TRBD2 as D (6 bases). The CDR3 sequence is 14 residues long. CDR1 is DFQATT, CDR2 SNEGSKA, per germline (reference sequence). V lost 2 bases, J lost 0 bases, and 9 bases lay in between. The CDR3 nucleotides read TGCAGTGCTAGACCCGGGACTAGCACAGATACGCAGTATTTT. Encoded protein: CSARPGTSTDTQYF.

The sample holds a few counts of this clonotype. The chain uses TRBV28 and TRBJ2-1; TRBD2 is a possible D gene (6 bases). Germline V CDR1 and CDR2: MDHEN, SYDVKM. Deletions cut 8 bases from V and 2 bases from J, with 19 bases between. This CDR3 comprises 16 residues. The DNA of the CDR3 is TGTGCCAGCCAGACTAAGACGGGAGTCCCCTACAATGAGCAGTTCTTC. This sequence encodes CASQTKTGVPYNEQFF.

This clonotype showed up many times. This chain uses TRBV6-5 with TRBJ2-3; perhaps TRBD2 as D (5 bases). Trimming shortened V by 4 bases and J by 0 bases, and 11 bases separated the two germline ends. From germline, CDR1 is MNHEY and CDR2 SVGAGI. The CDR3 spans 15 residues. CDR3 in amino acids: CASSFDRTSTDTQYF. The CDR3 DNA follows: TGTGCCAGCAGTTTCGACCGGACTAGCACAGATACGCAGTATTTT.

This clonotype was seen more than once but under ten times. The V gene is TRBV2, the J gene TRBJ2-5, with D perhaps being TRBD1 or TRBD2 (7 bases each). The J call is doubtful: the DNA matches TRBJ2-7 better. The CDR3 has 18 amino acids. In germline, CDR1 is SNHLY, CDR2 FYNNEI. The CDR3, as DNA: TGTGCCAGCAGAGAGGGGGCTAGCGGTAGGAGGGGCTCCTACGAGCAGTACTTC. It is translated as CASREGASGRRGSYEQYF.

This clonotype has more than one count but fewer than ten. The CDR3 nucleotides are TGTGCCATGGATGCGGGAAACACCATATATTTT. It yields the protein CAMDAGNTIYF. The chain combines TRBV12-3 or TRBV12-4 with TRBJ1-3; D is ambiguous. V was pared by 10 bases and J by 4 bases, with 8 bases between. There are 11 residues in the CDR3.

This clonotype came up a few times. This sequence joins TRBV24-1 and TRBJ2-2; 11 bases are shared with TRBD1. Germline V gives CDR1 KGHDR, CDR2 SFDVKD. The length of the CDR3 is 19 residues. V lost 3 bases to trimming and J lost 5 bases; unmatched junction nucleotides: 13. DNA for the CDR3: TGTGCCACCAGTGATCGTAGGACAGGGGGCGCGTTTGGGACCGGGGAGCTGTTTTTT. It encodes CATSDRRTGGAFGTGELFF.

The rearrangement links TRBV20-1 to TRBJ2-1; 9 nucleotides agree with TRBD2. CDR1 and CDR2 (germline): DFQATT, SNEGSKA (reference sequence). CDR3 length: 14 residues. Trimming took 3 bases from V and 9 from J; bases not matched to a gene: 9. CDR3 residues: CSASSASGKPEQFF. The CDR3 DNA reads as TGCAGTGCTAGCTCGGCTAGCGGGAAGCCTGAGCAGTTCTTC.

This clonotype turned up a few times. CDR3 residues: CASSFSPSGGTDTQYF. The CDR3 nucleotides are TGCGCCAGCAGCTTCTCGCCTAGCGGGGGAACGGATACGCAGTATTTT. This chain connects TRBV5-1 to TRBJ2-3; 10 bases are a match to TRBD2. J gave up 6 bases and V 2 bases, and 9 bases lay outside the gene matches. Per germline, CDR1 SGHRS and CDR2 YFSETQ. CDR3 length: 16 amino acids. Using reference TRBV5-1 and TRBJ2-3 for the parts outside the CDR3, the full variable domain is KAGVTQTPRYLIKTRGQQVTLSCSPISGHRSVSWYQQTPGQGLQFLFEYFSETQRNKGNFPGRFSGRQFSNSRSEMNVSTLELGDSALYLCASSFSPSGGTDTQYFGPGTRLTVL.

CDR3 coding DNA: TGTGCCAGCAGCGTAAACTCTTTTAGCACAGATACGCAGTATTTT. Its protein product is CASSVNSFSTDTQYF. This chain joins TRBV9 and TRBJ2-3, with unresolved D. This CDR3 comprises 15 residues. V lost 1 base and J 0 bases, leaving 9 bases between the germline ends. Germline V gene lookup returns CDR1 SGDLS and CDR2 YYNGEE.

This clonotype was counted only a few times. J is TRBJ2-1 and V is TRBV24-1, with D possibly TRBD2 on 6 matching bases. The CDR3 contains 14 residues. Germline V gives CDR1 KGHDR, CDR2 SFDVKD. V lost 9 bases and J lost 5, with 16 bases in between. DNA for the CDR3: TGTGCCACCCCGTTGGTAGCGGAGCACAATGAGCAGTTCTTC. Translated, it gives CATPLVAEHNEQFF.

About this clonotype itself: A single base separates this from a much larger clone, so it may be a read error. J is TRBJ2-3 and V is TRBV7-2, with D uncertain. The V gene's germline CDR1 is SGHTA and CDR2 FQGNSA. The V end was cut by 1 base, the J end by 4 bases, with 9 bases between. The CDR3 totals 14 residues. CDR3 protein: CASSLDSSADTQYF. The DNA for the CDR3 is TGTGCCAGCAGCTTAGACAGTTCCGCAGATACGCAGTATTTT. The full variable domain, in which reference TRBV7-2 and TRBJ2-3 provide the parts outside the CDR3, is GAGVSQSPSNKVTEKGKDVELRCDPISGHTALYWYRQSLGQGLEFLIYFQGNSAPDKSGLPSDRFSAERTGGSVSTLTIQRTQQEDSAVYLCASSLDSSADTQYFGPGTRLTVL.

The sample holds one count of this clonotype. The genes are TRBV3-1 and TRBJ2-5; unclear D gene. The J call may be in error: the DNA end matches TRBJ2-7 better. From germline, CDR1 is LGHDT and CDR2 YNNKEL (reference sequence). The CDR3 is made up of 17 amino acids. The chain's CDR3 is CASSQDHLSAGSYEQYF. CDR3 sequence (DNA): TGTGCCAGCAGCCAAGATCATCTTTCGGCAGGCTCCTACGAGCAGTACTTC.